This entry is about one T cell receptor beta chain. The antigen is not known. The junction departs from germline at one end; a sequencing error may be responsible. The source of the sample is a study of T cells after posttransplantation cyclophosphamide. Study-wide findings and caveats: Tissue-infiltrating T cells from skin or gut overlapped little with blood T cells. After PTCy, TRB diversity resembled that of CNI/methotrexate controls. Later post-transplant blood repertoires were often dominated by donor CD8+ memory clones.

This CDR3 has 17 residues. Germline V CDR1 and CDR2: SGHNT, YENEEA. Repertoires were generated with immunoSEQ multiplex PCR, while TCRdb's copy carries only in-frame clones and drops some. The sample contains approximately 52,000 clones, around 84% of which appear only once. Sequencing was carried out using PBMCs. The J gene is TRBJ1-6, the V gene TRBV11-3, with D perhaps matching TRBD1 (6 bases). This sequence was found in a man between 25 and 39 years old with a blood cancer, CMV-positive, and with a related stem cell donor. In nucleotides, the CDR3 is TGTGCCAGCAGCTTAGGTTCTGGGGGCTCCGATAATTCACCCCTCCACTTT. Translation: CASSLGSGGSDNSPLHF.